A selection of T cell receptor beta chains follows, all from one sample in a study of T cell responses to AZD1222 COVID-19 vaccine. TCRdb's copy holds only in-frame clones and misses some; the assay was immunoSEQ multiplex PCR. The table shows some 130,000 clones, with 80% to 90% occurring only once. The sample here was peripheral blood, taken 28 days after the second AZD1222 dose. The source of these receptors is an adult who received the AZD1222 COVID-19 vaccine. The CDR3 runs from the conserved cysteine through the conserved F or W. A D gene is named only where the DNA matches it firmly. A clone size is listed for some rows: how often the clone was seen (once, few, many), or a class if it is expanded.

NA,NA,TRBV4-1,TRBJ1-2,TGCGCCAGCAGCCAACTCTTGGGGGTCTTTAAGACCTATGGCTACACCTTC,CASSQLLGVFKTYGYTF
NA,NA,TRBV12-3/TRBV12-4,TRBJ1-1,TGTGCCAGGGCAGTGTGGGGGGCCACTGAAGCTTTCTTT,CARAVWGATEAFF
TRBD1,NA,TRBV12-5,TRBJ1-1,TGTGCTAGTGGTTTGGGGACAGGGGCGAACACTGAAGCTTTCTTT,CASGLGTGANTEAFF
TRBD2,NA,TRBV5-1,TRBJ2-3,TGCGCCAGCAGCTTCCTAGCGGGAGACACAGATACGCAGTATTTT,CASSFLAGDTDTQYF
NA,NA,TRBV3-1/TRBV3-2,TRBJ1-1,TGTGCCAGCAGCCAATCCACACGGGGCGGTAGCACTGAAGCTTTCTTT,CASSQSTRGGSTEAFF
NA,NA,TRBV29-1,TRBJ1-2,TGCAGCGTTCTGAGAGGCGGGGACTACACCTTC,CSVLRGGDYTF
TRBD1,NA,TRBV30,TRBJ1-5,TGTGCCTGGAGTGGACAGGGCGATCAGCCCCAGCATTTT,CAWSGQGDQPQHF
NA,NA,TRBV19,TRBJ2-2,TGTGCCAGTAGTGTGGACTCTGACACCGGGGAGCTGTTTTTT,CASSVDSDTGELFF
NA,NA,TRBV4-2,TRBJ2-7,TGTGCCAGCAGCCGAGGGAGATTGGAATCCTACGAGCAGTACTTC,CASSRGRLESYEQYF
TRBD1,NA,TRBV19,TRBJ1-2,TGTGCCAGTAGTATATCGGCAACAGGGGATCGGTATGGCTACACCTTC,CASSISATGDRYGYTF
TRBD1,NA,TRBV10-3,TRBJ1-2,TGTGCCATCAGTGAGTCCGGCGGACAGGGGGCCAGTGGCTACACCTTC,CAISESGGQGASGYTF
NA,NA,TRBV5-6,TRBJ1-2,TGTGCCAGCAGCCGCGGGACTAACTATGGCTACACCTTC,CASSRGTNYGYTF
NA,NA,TRBV4-1,TRBJ1-1,TGCGCCAGCAGCCAGACACAATCAGGCACTGAAGCTTTCTTT,CASSQTQSGTEAFF
TRBD1,NA,TRBV7-9,TRBJ1-3,TGTGCCAGCAGCTCGGACAGGGGTGGAAACACCATATATTTT,CASSSDRGGNTIYF
NA,NA,TRBV6-1,TRBJ2-2,TGTGCCAGCAGTGATCTATCCCGGCAGGGGATCACCGGGGAGCTGTTTTTT,CASSDLSRQGITGELFF
NA,NA,TRBV6-6,TRBJ2-5,TGTGCCAGCAGTGGCCGACTAGGGCGGCAAGAGACCCAGTACTTC,CASSGRLGRQETQYF
NA,NA,TRBV7-9,TRBJ2-5,TGTGCCAGCAGCAGGGGAGAGGGCAGGACCCTGGAGACCCAGTACTTC,CASSRGEGRTLETQYF
NA,once,TRBV11-2,TRBJ2-2,TGTGCCAGCAGCTGGCTCGGGGAGCTGTTTTTT,CASSWLGELFF
TRBD1,NA,TRBV24-1,TRBJ2-3,TGTGCCACCAGTGACCCGACAGGGCCGGATACGCAGTATTTT,CATSDPTGPDTQYF
NA,NA,TRBV11-2,TRBJ1-2,TGTGCCAGCAGCTTAGCGGGCAGGTTTGGCTATGGCTACACCTTC,CASSLAGRFGYGYTF
NA,NA,TRBV7-9,TRBJ1-1,TGTGCCAGCGGGCGACGGGGGAACACTGAAGCTTTCTTT,CASGRRGNTEAFF
TRBD1,NA,TRBV7-8,TRBJ2-3,TGTGCCAGCAGCGCTACCGCCGGGACAGGGGTTGGCGGTGCGCAGTATTTT,CASSATAGTGVGGAQYF
NA,NA,TRBV19,TRBJ2-3,TGTGCCAGTAGTCCTACCCTTGATACGCAGTATTTT,CASSPTLDTQYF
NA,NA,TRBV5-4,TRBJ2-4,TGTGCCAGCAGCTTGGCAGGGGTCAAAAACATTCAGTACTTC,CASSLAGVKNIQYF
NA,NA,TRBV12-3/TRBV12-4,TRBJ1-1,TGTGCCAGCCGCCCGGGGGGGAGCACTGAAGCTTTCTTT,CASRPGGSTEAFF
NA,NA,TRBV7-6,TRBJ1-1,TGTGCCAGTCGACAGAACATGAACACTGAAGCTTTCTTT,CASRQNMNTEAFF
TRBD2,NA,TRBV7-3,TRBJ2-1,TGTGCCAGCAGCTCCCCGGGGGGGTCGAATGAGCAGTTCTTC,CASSSPGGSNEQFF
TRBD1,NA,TRBV10-3,TRBJ2-4,TGTGCCATCAAGGACAGGGGCATTCAGTACTTC,CAIKDRGIQYF
NA,NA,TRBV18,TRBJ2-2,TGTGCCAGCTCCCCCGGTAGAGTCGGGGAGCTGTTTTTT,CASSPGRVGELFF
NA,few,TRBV5-1,TRBJ2-7,TGCGCCAGCAGCTTGCAGGGCGGGTACTACGAGCAGTACTTC,CASSLQGGYYEQYF
NA,NA,TRBV13,TRBJ2-5,TGTGCCAGCAGCTCGGACATCGGCGAGACCCAGTACTTC,CASSSDIGETQYF
NA,NA,TRBV24-1,TRBJ1-6,TGTGCCACCAGTGATCCCTCCTCCGGTGGGTTAAATTCACCCCTCCACTTT,CATSDPSSGGLNSPLHF
TRBD1,NA,TRBV5-1,TRBJ2-7,TGCGCCAGCAGCCGGACAGGGGGCATCGACGAGCAGTACTTC,CASSRTGGIDEQYF
NA,once,TRBV6-5,TRBJ1-6,TGTGCCAGCAGAGATACAGGGAGTCGCTCACCCCTCCACTTT,CASRDTGSRSPLHF
NA,NA,TRBV4-3,TRBJ1-6,TGCGCCAGCAGCCAAGCCGCAGGGAAATTCGGGAATTCACCCCTCCACTTT,CASSQAAGKFGNSPLHF
NA,NA,TRBV28,TRBJ2-6,TGTGCCAGCAGGTCTGGGGGGGCGGAAGGGGCCAACGTCCTGACTTTC,CASRSGGAEGANVLTF
NA,NA,TRBV7-2,TRBJ1-3,TGTGCCAGCGGTACTCCGACAGTTGGAAACACCATATATTTT,CASGTPTVGNTIYF
NA,NA,TRBV18,TRBJ2-7,TGTGCCAGCTCACCAGGTTCTAGCTCCTACGAGCAGTACTTC,CASSPGSSSYEQYF
TRBD2,few,TRBV2,TRBJ2-7,TGTGCCAGCAGCATCCCTAGCGGACACTCCTACGAGCAGTACTTC,CASSIPSGHSYEQYF
NA,NA,TRBV9,TRBJ1-2,TGTGCCAGCAGCGTTGTGGGCGGCTATGGCTACACCTTC,CASSVVGGYGYTF
NA,NA,TRBV7-2,TRBJ1-2,TGTGCCAGCAGTTTAGACAGCTACCTTAACTATGGCTACACCTTC,CASSLDSYLNYGYTF
TRBD1,NA,TRBV7-2,TRBJ2-3,TGTGCCAGCAGGGACCCGGGACAGGGAACCCAAGATACGCAGTATTTT,CASRDPGQGTQDTQYF
NA,NA,TRBV6-5,TRBJ1-4,TGTGCCAGCAGACAGGGAAATGAAAAACTGTTTTTT,CASRQGNEKLFF
NA,NA,TRBV2,TRBJ2-3,TGTGCCAGCAGCCGGGACATGGTTGGCACAGATACGCAGTATTTT,CASSRDMVGTDTQYF
NA,NA,TRBV6-5,TRBJ2-1,TGTGCCAGCAGCCAGAGCGAGACAGGAAGGGTTGAGCAGTTCTTC,CASSQSETGRVEQFF
TRBD2,few,TRBV7-2,TRBJ2-7,TGTGCCAGCAGCCTCCAAGCGGGAGTGGGGGCCTACGAGCAGTACTTC,CASSLQAGVGAYEQYF
NA,NA,TRBV19,TRBJ2-1,TGTGCCAGTAGTATGGACTACTACAATGAGCAGTTCTTC,CASSMDYYNEQFF
NA,NA,TRBV20-1,TRBJ2-7,TGCAGTGCTAGTGGAAGCGGGCGAGGCGCGACCACCTACGAGCAGTACTTC,CSASGSGRGATTYEQYF
NA,NA,TRBV12-3/TRBV12-4,TRBJ2-6,TGTGCCAGCAGTCCTTTGGGGGTCGTCCTGACTTTC,CASSPLGVVLTF
TRBD1,NA,TRBV19,TRBJ1-1,TGTGCCAGTAGTCTATGGACAGGGGAATTGGGCACTGAAGCTTTCTTT,CASSLWTGELGTEAFF
TRBD2,NA,TRBV6-1,TRBJ2-7,TGTGCCAGCAGTGAAGCAGTAGCGGGGACTTACGAGCAGTACTTC,CASSEAVAGTYEQYF
NA,NA,TRBV19,TRBJ2-1,TGTGCCAGTAGGCCGCGGACCTACAATGAGCAGTTCTTC,CASRPRTYNEQFF
TRBD1,NA,TRBV28,TRBJ2-5,TGTGCCAGCAGCTCGGGACAGGGGGCGGGGGAGACCCAGTACTTC,CASSSGQGAGETQYF
NA,once,TRBV11-2,TRBJ2-5,TGTGCCAGCACGATAGAGGGACCCGCGACCCAGTACTTC,CASTIEGPATQYF
TRBD1,NA,TRBV19,TRBJ1-3,TGTGCCAGTAGTACCGGGACAGGGTATGGAAACACCATATATTTT,CASSTGTGYGNTIYF
NA,NA,TRBV7-2,TRBJ2-7,TGTGCCAGCAGCGCCCGGACTCAACTGGGCGAGCAGTACTTC,CASSARTQLGEQYF
TRBD1,NA,TRBV6-1,TRBJ1-6,TGTGCCAGCAGTGAAGGGGACAGGGACAATTCACCCCTCCACTTT,CASSEGDRDNSPLHF